This T cell receptor (beta chain) is drawn from a study of T cell changes during pregnancy in multiple sclerosis (dated by TCRdb to about 2019). With regard to the full study: The study looked at changes in the T cell repertoire across pregnancy in women with multiple sclerosis.

The receptor library was made with the immunoSEQ multiplex PCR assay. Held by TCRdb, this immuneACCESS table contains in-frame sequences only and omits some clones. Under half of the omission traces to an unresolved V gene where checked; the cause of the rest is unknown. In all, the sample holds under 50,000 clones, and more than 70% of those were seen once. The ten largest clones add up to 3.5% to 5% of the sample. Worth noting for this clone: There is no known antigen for this receptor. The record has no base qualities; no much larger clone is one base away.

The CDR3 runs 14 amino acids, cysteine and phenylalanine included. CDR3 DNA only is kept here, 42 bases in frame from base 1. Ends trimmed: V by 0 bases, J by 2 bases; bases unmatched to a gene: 1. CDR1 and CDR2, per the germline V gene, are SGDLS and YYNGEE. Recombination linked TRBV9 to TRBJ2-7; TRBD2 matches 8 bases in the middle. The receptor comes from a female donor with multiple sclerosis, enrolled in a pregnancy study. Sequencing was performed on CD8+ T cells from peripheral blood mononuclear cells, taken in the first trimester of pregnancy. The CDR3 amino acid sequence is: CASSVGGLAYEQYF. The bases read TGTGCCAGCAGCGTAGGGGGACTAGCCTACGAGCAGTACTTC.